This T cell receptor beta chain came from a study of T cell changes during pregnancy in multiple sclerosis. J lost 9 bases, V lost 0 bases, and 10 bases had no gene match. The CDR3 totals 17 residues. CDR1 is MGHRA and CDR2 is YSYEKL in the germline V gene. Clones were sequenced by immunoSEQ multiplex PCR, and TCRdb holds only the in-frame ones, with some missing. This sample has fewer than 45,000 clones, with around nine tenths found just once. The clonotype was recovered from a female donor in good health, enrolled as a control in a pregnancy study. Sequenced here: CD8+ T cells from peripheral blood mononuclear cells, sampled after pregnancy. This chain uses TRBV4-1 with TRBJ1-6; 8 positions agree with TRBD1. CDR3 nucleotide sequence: TGCGCCAGCAGCCAAGACTCCCCAGGGGGCGATGGTTCACCCCTCCACTTT. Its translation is CASSQDSPGGDGSPLHF.